These T cell receptor beta chains were read from a single sample in a study of T cell repertoires in cytomegalovirus infection. TCRdb ran MiXCR on the reads and lists one entry per CDR3 protein. Here the sample spans around 100,000 distinct CDR3 sequences, 16% being singletons. The sequencing sample was made of PBMCs. Source of these receptors: a human donor in good health (CMV status not recorded). Some clones in this sample may be carry-over from other donors' samples. The CDR3 runs from the conserved cysteine through the conserved F or W.

V	J	CDR3
TRBV28	TRBJ2-2	CASSRGGGPGELFF
TRBV28	TRBJ1-5	CASSLRRGGNQPQHF
TRBV28	TRBJ1-1	CASSLFNQAGAFF
TRBV2	TRBJ1-5	CASSGYRNQPQHF
TRBV28	TRBJ1-2	CASSLWNYGYTF
TRBV7-2	TRBJ1-5	CASSPIGQPQHF
TRBV12-3/TRBV12-4	TRBJ1-5	CASSRQEDQPQHF
TRBV18	TRBJ1-6	CASSPFPNRGSSYNSPLHF
TRBV20-1	TRBJ1-5	CSASGGYNQPQHF
TRBV25-1	TRBJ2-5	CASIQRETQYF
TRBV28	TRBJ2-7	CASSFTREQYF
TRBV11-2	TRBJ1-2	CASSRLGASAYTF
TRBV4-3	TRBJ1-2	CASSQDEGNYGYTF
TRBV4-2	TRBJ1-2	CASSQELGVNYGYTF
TRBV7-3	TRBJ2-1	CASSSTPDRVYTEQFF
TRBV12-3/TRBV12-4	TRBJ2-3	CASSRTLSGGGTDTQYF
TRBV12-3/TRBV12-4	TRBJ1-4	CASTPRSGGLNEKLFF
TRBV5-4	TRBJ2-2	CASSLLTQTNTGELFF
TRBV6-1	TRBJ1-2	CASRRNEDRSYTF
TRBV5-1	TRBJ1-1	CASSLEPGKGTEAFF
TRBV7-2	TRBJ2-6	CASRRDSGSGANVLTF
TRBV11-1	TRBJ1-1	CASSSFPLNTEAFF
TRBV29-1	TRBJ1-2	CSVADVDGYTF
TRBV20-1	TRBJ2-3	CSARGGTSVVLNTDTQYF
TRBV7-9	TRBJ2-5	CASRPPHRVGETQYF
TRBV11-2	TRBJ1-1	CASSFRGQFEAFF
TRBV2	TRBJ2-7	CASSGTGRSYEQYF
TRBV25-1	TRBJ1-2	CASSDRWDYGYTF
TRBV7-9	TRBJ1-2	CASSSIGRRPTYGYTF
TRBV7-6	TRBJ1-4	CASSLRGRNAEKLFF
TRBV20-1	TRBJ1-1	CSARDGEGNTEAFF
TRBV5-8	TRBJ1-3	CASSLSGNTIYF
TRBV5-4	TRBJ1-1	CASSPGPGNGNTEAFF
TRBV7-2	TRBJ2-7	CASSNRAGGGEQYF